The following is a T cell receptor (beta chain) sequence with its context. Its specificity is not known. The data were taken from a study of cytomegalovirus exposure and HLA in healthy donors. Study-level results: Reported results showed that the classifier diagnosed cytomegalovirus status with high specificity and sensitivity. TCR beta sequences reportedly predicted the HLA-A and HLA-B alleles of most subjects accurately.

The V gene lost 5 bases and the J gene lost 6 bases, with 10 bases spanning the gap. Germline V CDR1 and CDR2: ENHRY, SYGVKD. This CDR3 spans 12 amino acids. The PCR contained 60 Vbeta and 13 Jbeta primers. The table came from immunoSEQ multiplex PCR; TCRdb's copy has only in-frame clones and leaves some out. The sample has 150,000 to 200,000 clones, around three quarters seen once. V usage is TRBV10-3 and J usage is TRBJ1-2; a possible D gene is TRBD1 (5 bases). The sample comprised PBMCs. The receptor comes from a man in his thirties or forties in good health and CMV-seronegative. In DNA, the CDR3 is TGTGCCATCAGTCAGGGTATGGATGGCTACACCTTC. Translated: CAISQGMDGYTF.